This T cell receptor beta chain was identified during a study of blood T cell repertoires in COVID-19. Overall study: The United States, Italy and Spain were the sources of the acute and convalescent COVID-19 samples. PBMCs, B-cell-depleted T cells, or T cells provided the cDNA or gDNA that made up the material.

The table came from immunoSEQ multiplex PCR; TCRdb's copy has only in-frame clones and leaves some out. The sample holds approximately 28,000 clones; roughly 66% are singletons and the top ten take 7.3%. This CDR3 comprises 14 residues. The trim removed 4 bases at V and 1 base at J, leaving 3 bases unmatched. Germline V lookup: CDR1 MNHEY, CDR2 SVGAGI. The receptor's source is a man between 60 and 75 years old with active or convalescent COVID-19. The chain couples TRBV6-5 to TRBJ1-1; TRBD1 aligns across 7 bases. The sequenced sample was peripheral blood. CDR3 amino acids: CASSFRTGNTEAFF. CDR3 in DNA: TGTGCCAGCAGTTTTCGGACAGGGAACACTGAAGCTTTCTTT.